This TCR beta chain was sequenced for a study of blood T cell repertoires in COVID-19. The CDR3 is 13 amino acids. V was pared by 5 bases and J by 0 bases, with 5 bases between. Germline V gene sequence: CDR1 MNHNY, CDR2 SVGAGI (reference sequence). Some clones are missing from TCRdb's copy, which holds only in-frame ones; the method was immunoSEQ multiplex PCR. In the table there are tens of thousands of clones, 65% to 90% of which are singletons. In its sample, this clone ranks as large. This receptor was taken from a man between 25 and 39 years old with COVID-19, enrolled during active disease. This chain uses TRBV6-6 with TRBJ1-3; D remains ambiguous. Sequenced: peripheral blood. CDR3 residues: CASSPLSGNTIYF. The CDR3 coding sequence is TGTGCCAGCAGTCCTCTCTCTGGAAACACCATATATTTT.